This is a list of T cell receptor beta chains from one sample in a study of human T cells and chemical hapten exposure. Each CDR3 protein is one row after TCRdb ran MiXCR on the RACE reads. This sample has some 180,000 distinct CDR3 sequences, with around 20% found just once. The source was whole blood, collected in connection with sensitization to the hapten diphenylcyclopropenone (DPC). These receptors all come from a woman aged 45-65 years with alopecia areata. Some clones in this sample may be carry-over from other donors' samples. The CDR3 runs from the conserved cysteine through the conserved F or W. The D gene is left open where the match is weak. Clone size is stated in some rows and not others, as once, few, many or a class when expanded.

d_call: NA
j_call: TRBJ2-2
clone_size: NA
v_call: TRBV5-4
cdr3_nt: TGTGCCAGCAGCGTCGGACCCACGAACACCGGGGAGCTGTTTTTT
cdr3_aa: CASSVGPTNTGELFF

d_call: NA
j_call: TRBJ2-7
clone_size: many
v_call: TRBV6-5
cdr3_nt: TGTGCCAGCAGTTCTCCCGCCGAGCAGTACTTC
cdr3_aa: CASSSPAEQYF

d_call: TRBD2
j_call: TRBJ2-1
clone_size: few
v_call: TRBV11-2
cdr3_nt: TGTGCCAGCAGCTCCATTAGCGGGAGGCGGGGGAATGAGCAGTTCTTC
cdr3_aa: CASSSISGRRGNEQFF

d_call: TRBD2
j_call: TRBJ2-1
clone_size: few
v_call: TRBV5-1
cdr3_nt: TGCGCCAGCAGCTTGGTGTCTAGCGGGGGAACCTACAATGAGCAGTTCTTC
cdr3_aa: CASSLVSSGGTYNEQFF

d_call: TRBD1
j_call: TRBJ2-3
clone_size: few
v_call: TRBV12-5
cdr3_nt: TGTGCTAGTGGAATACAGGGGACAGATACGCAGTATTTT
cdr3_aa: CASGIQGTDTQYF

d_call: NA
j_call: TRBJ2-5
clone_size: NA
v_call: TRBV20-1
cdr3_nt: TGCAGTGCTAGAGAGAAGACAAACACTCAAGAGACCCAGTACTTC
cdr3_aa: CSAREKTNTQETQYF

d_call: TRBD2
j_call: TRBJ2-1
clone_size: NA
v_call: TRBV10-3
cdr3_nt: TGTGCCATCAGTGAAGGAAATAGCGGGAGCAACAATGAGCAGTTCTTC
cdr3_aa: CAISEGNSGSNNEQFF

d_call: NA
j_call: TRBJ1-5
clone_size: once
v_call: TRBV2
cdr3_nt: TGTGCCAGCAGTAGTTTTTGGGGTGAGAAGCCCCAGCATTTT
cdr3_aa: CASSSFWGEKPQHF

d_call: TRBD2
j_call: TRBJ2-5
clone_size: NA
v_call: TRBV5-4
cdr3_nt: TGTGCCAGCAGCTTGGAACTAGCGGGAGAGACCCAGTACTTC
cdr3_aa: CASSLELAGETQYF

d_call: TRBD1
j_call: TRBJ1-4
clone_size: NA
v_call: TRBV4-2
cdr3_nt: TGTGCCAGCAGCCGAGGGGATACAGGGACAGGGAATGAAAAACTGTTTTTT
cdr3_aa: CASSRGDTGTGNEKLFF

d_call: NA
j_call: TRBJ2-7
clone_size: NA
v_call: TRBV5-1
cdr3_nt: TGCGCCAGCAGCCTTCTAGGGGTGTACGAGCAGTACTTC
cdr3_aa: CASSLLGVYEQYF

d_call: NA
j_call: TRBJ2-3
clone_size: many
v_call: TRBV15
cdr3_nt: TGTGCCACCAGCAGCGGCATTACGCAGTATTTT
cdr3_aa: CATSSGITQYF

d_call: TRBD2
j_call: TRBJ2-1
clone_size: NA
v_call: TRBV4-2
cdr3_nt: TGTGCCAGCAGCCAAGATGAGCGGGAGCGGCGAGAGCAGTTCTTC
cdr3_aa: CASSQDERERREQFF

d_call: NA
j_call: TRBJ2-1
clone_size: few
v_call: TRBV4-2
cdr3_nt: TGTGCCAGCAGCCAAGAATATACCTTTTTCTTC
cdr3_aa: CASSQEYTFFF

d_call: TRBD2
j_call: TRBJ2-1
clone_size: NA
v_call: TRBV29-1
cdr3_nt: TGCAGCGGCGGGACTAGCGCTGGCAATGAGCAGTTCTTC
cdr3_aa: CSGGTSAGNEQFF

d_call: NA
j_call: TRBJ1-1
clone_size: NA
v_call: TRBV29-1
cdr3_nt: TGCAGCGTTGCAGAGGGAGTAGGAACTGAAGCTTTCTTT
cdr3_aa: CSVAEGVGTEAFF

d_call: NA
j_call: TRBJ1-1
clone_size: few
v_call: TRBV6-6
cdr3_nt: TGTGCCAGCAGTTACTCACCGCGTGATGGGGGTCGAGCTTTCTTT
cdr3_aa: CASSYSPRDGGRAFF

d_call: NA
j_call: TRBJ1-3
clone_size: NA
v_call: TRBV5-1
cdr3_nt: TGCGCCAGCAGCTTGGTAGGGATTGGAAACACCATATATTTT
cdr3_aa: CASSLVGIGNTIYF

d_call: NA
j_call: TRBJ1-2
clone_size: few
v_call: TRBV7-8
cdr3_nt: TGTGCCAGCAGCTTAGCGCGGGGGCCCGTAGTGGTTGACTACACCTTC
cdr3_aa: CASSLARGPVVVDYTF

d_call: NA
j_call: TRBJ1-5
clone_size: NA
v_call: TRBV20-1
cdr3_nt: TGCAGTGCCCCCGGGTTGCCGGCCGGTCAGCCCCAGCATTTT
cdr3_aa: CSAPGLPAGQPQHF